This T cell receptor beta chain was recovered during a study of T cell responses to AZD1222 COVID-19 vaccine. Findings and caveats of the study: Donors were largely white British and mainly female; clonal diversity was possibly underestimated. Receipt of two AZD1222 doses was followed by a rise in Spike-specific TCR breadth and depth. Unmutated variant regions are reportedly targeted by nearly half of spike-specific TCRs. Of the AZD1222 recipients, only five to seven were seropositive at baseline.

This CDR3 has 14 amino acids. V was pared by 6 bases and J by 8 bases, with 16 bases between. Per the germline V gene, CDR1 is SNHLY and CDR2 is FYNNEI. Clones were sequenced by immunoSEQ multiplex PCR, and TCRdb holds only the in-frame ones, with some missing. The table lists about 76,000 clones, about three quarters of them singletons. This clone was found a few times. Its antigen is still unknown. The TCR sequence derives from an adult who received the MenACWY meningococcal vaccine as a control. This sequence joins TRBV2 and TRBJ1-4; D gene unclear. Sequencing used peripheral blood, obtained 28 days after the second dose of the MenACWY control vaccine. CDR3 amino acids: CASSDGLSPEKLFF. DNA for the CDR3: TGTGCCAGCAGCGATGGCCTTTCCCCCGAAAAACTGTTTTTT. Drawing the rest from reference TRBV2 and TRBJ1-4, the complete variable domain is EPEVTQTPSHQVTQMGQEVILRCVPISNHLYFYWYRQILGQKVEFLVSFYNNEISEKSEIFDDQFSVERPDGSNFTLKIRSTKLEDSAMYFCASSDGLSPEKLFFGSGTQLSVL.